The clone carrying this T cell receptor beta chain turned up a few times. Within the library, unique molecular identifiers were attached to each individual cDNA molecule. MiXCR, run by TCRdb on the RACE reads, gives a single entry per CDR3 protein. The sample lists more than 85,000 distinct CDR3 sequences; roughly 9% were seen once. This specimen comes from a study of human T cells and chemical hapten exposure. Noted time point: patch test 2, 6 weeks after DPC sensitization. Treatment indicated: therapeutic diphenylcyclopropenone sensitization with weekly scalp DPC. Here the sequenced sample was whole blood, taken in connection with sensitization to the hapten diphenylcyclopropenone (DPC). This sequence originates from a woman in her 40s with alopecia areata. Some clones in this sample may be carry-over from other donors' samples.

CDR3 loop: CSVTLYNEQFF. In DNA form, the CDR3 reads TGCAGCGTCACCCTCTACAATGAGCAGTTCTTC. V and J are TRBV29-1 and TRBJ2-1, with D unclear. The CDR3 contains 11 residues. Germline V gene data show CDR1 as SQVTM and CDR2 as ANQGSEA. V was clipped by 6 bases and J by 3 bases, with 6 bases between them.